These 7 T cell receptor beta chains originate from one sample sequenced in a study of cytomegalovirus exposure and HLA in healthy donors. The PCR had 60 Vbeta and 13 Jbeta primers. Assay: immunoSEQ multiplex PCR; the TCRdb copy retains only in-frame clones and omits some. Counted here are approximately 190,000 clones, roughly 83% occurring once; the ten biggest clones make up about 0.24%. Sequenced input: PBMCs. The receptors come from a boy between 5 and 17 years old in good health and CMV-seronegative.

This chain uses TRBV7-3 with TRBJ2-7; 10 bases line up with TRBD1. CDR3 length: 13 amino acids. The V gene's germline CDR1 is SGHTA and CDR2 FQGTGA. The V gene end was trimmed by 6 bases and the J gene end by 6 bases; junction bases not matched to a gene: 5. This chain's CDR3 is CASSTTGGSEQYF. DNA for the CDR3: TGTGCCAGCAGTACGACAGGGGGCTCCGAGCAGTACTTC.

This clone was observed a handful of times. The chain carries TRBV27 and TRBJ2-3, with 8 bases fitting TRBD1. The germline V gene has CDR1 MNHEY and CDR2 SMNVEV (reference sequence). CDR3 length: 14 amino acids. V shed 8 bases, J shed 1 base, and the junction held 5 bases outside the gene matches. The CDR3 DNA reads TGTGCCAGCTATACGACAGGGGGCACAGATACGCAGTATTTT. It specifies CASYTTGGTDTQYF.

The chain carries TRBV6-5 and TRBJ1-1, with D perhaps matching TRBD1 (5 bases). The CDR3 is made up of 13 amino acids. The germline CDR1 and CDR2 sequences are MNHEY and SVGAGI. V was shortened by 6 bases and J by 4 bases, with 12 bases between the two germline ends. Written as DNA, the CDR3 is TGTGCCAGCAGGGCGGGGGGTGTCACTGAAGCTTTCTTT. This codes for CASRAGGVTEAFF.

Of note for this clone: Sequence at one end of the junction differs from germline and may be a read error. The chain has TRBV7-7 and TRBJ2-1; 9 bases align to TRBD2. This CDR3 has 16 amino acids. Germline CDR1 is SSHAT and CDR2 is FNYEAQ (reference sequence). The DNA for the CDR3 is TGTGCTAGCAGCTTAGGCGGGGGGGCCCCCTACAATGAGCAGTTCTTC. It encodes CASSLGGGAPYNEQFF.

The chain couples TRBV19 to TRBJ2-3; D is possibly TRBD2 (6 bases). Trimming took 9 bases from V and 3 from J, leaving 16 bases between them. This CDR3 is 14 amino acids long. Germline V gene data show CDR1 as LNHDA and CDR2 as SQIVND (reference sequence). The CDR3 DNA sequence: TGTGCCAGCTCCAGACTAGATGGAACAGATACGCAGTATTTT. It yields the protein CASSRLDGTDTQYF.

The chain carries TRBV29-1 and TRBJ2-5, with D perhaps TRBD2 (5 bases). V lost 3 bases and J lost 4, with 6 bases in between. The CDR3 spans 11 residues. The germline CDR1 and CDR2 sequences are SQVTM and ANQGSEA. CDR3 sequence: CSVDGGETQYF. For the CDR3, the DNA is TGCAGCGTTGATGGAGGAGAGACCCAGTACTTC.

The chain uses TRBV14 and TRBJ2-6; 7 positions match TRBD1. Unmatched junction bases numbered 6, after V lost 4 bases and J lost 0 bases. This CDR3 contains 17 residues. Germline V lookup: CDR1 SGHDN, CDR2 FVKESK. CDR3 DNA: TGTGCCAGCAGCCCGATGAACAGGGGCTCTGGGGCCAACGTCCTGACTTTC. Protein product: CASSPMNRGSGANVLTF.